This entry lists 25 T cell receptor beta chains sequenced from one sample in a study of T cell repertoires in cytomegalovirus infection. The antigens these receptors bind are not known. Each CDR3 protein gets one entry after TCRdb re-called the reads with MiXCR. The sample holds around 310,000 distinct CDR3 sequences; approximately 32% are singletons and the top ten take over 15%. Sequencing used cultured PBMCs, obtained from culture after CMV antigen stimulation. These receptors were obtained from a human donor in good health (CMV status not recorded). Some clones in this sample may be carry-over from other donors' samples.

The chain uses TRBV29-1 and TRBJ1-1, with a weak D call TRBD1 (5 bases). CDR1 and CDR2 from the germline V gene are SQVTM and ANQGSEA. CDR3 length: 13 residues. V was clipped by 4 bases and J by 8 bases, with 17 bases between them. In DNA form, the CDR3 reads TGCAGCGTTGCGGGAAGGGGTCGTCCAGAAGCTTTCTTT. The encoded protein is CSVAGRGRPEAFF.

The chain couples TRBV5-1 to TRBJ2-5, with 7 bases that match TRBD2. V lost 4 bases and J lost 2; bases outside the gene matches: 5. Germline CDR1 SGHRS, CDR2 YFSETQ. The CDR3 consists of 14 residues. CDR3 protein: CASSPGTMQETQYF. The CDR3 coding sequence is TGCGCCAGCAGCCCCGGGACTATGCAAGAGACCCAGTACTTC.

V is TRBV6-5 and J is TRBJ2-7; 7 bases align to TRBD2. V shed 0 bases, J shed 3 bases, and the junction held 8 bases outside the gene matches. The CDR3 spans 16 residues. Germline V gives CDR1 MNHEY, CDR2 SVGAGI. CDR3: CASSYSGLAVHYEQYF. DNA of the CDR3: TGTGCCAGCAGTTACTCGGGCCTAGCGGTTCACTACGAGCAGTACTTC.

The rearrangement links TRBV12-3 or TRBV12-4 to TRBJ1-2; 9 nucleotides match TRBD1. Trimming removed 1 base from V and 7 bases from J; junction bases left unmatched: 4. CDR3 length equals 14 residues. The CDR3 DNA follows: TGTGCCAGCAGTTTAGGGACAGGGGCGGGTGGCTACACCTTC. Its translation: CASSLGTGAGGYTF.

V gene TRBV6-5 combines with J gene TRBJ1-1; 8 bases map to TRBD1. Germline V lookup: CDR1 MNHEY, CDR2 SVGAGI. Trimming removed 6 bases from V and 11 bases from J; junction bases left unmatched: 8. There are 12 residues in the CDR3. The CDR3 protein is CASSSRTGWAFF. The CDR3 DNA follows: TGTGCCAGCAGCTCTAGGACAGGGTGGGCTTTCTTT.

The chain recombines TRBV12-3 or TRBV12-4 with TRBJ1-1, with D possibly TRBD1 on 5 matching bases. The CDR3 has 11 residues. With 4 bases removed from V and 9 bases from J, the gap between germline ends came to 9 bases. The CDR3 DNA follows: TGTGCCAGCAGTTCGGGACGCCAAGCTTTCTTT. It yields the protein CASSSGRQAFF.

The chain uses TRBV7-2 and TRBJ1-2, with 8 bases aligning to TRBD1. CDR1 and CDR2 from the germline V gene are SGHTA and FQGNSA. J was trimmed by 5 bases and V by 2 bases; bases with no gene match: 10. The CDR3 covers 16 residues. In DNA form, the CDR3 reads TGTGCCAGCAGCTTAAGGGGAGACAGGGGTTGGTATGGCTACACCTTC. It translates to CASSLRGDRGWYGYTF.

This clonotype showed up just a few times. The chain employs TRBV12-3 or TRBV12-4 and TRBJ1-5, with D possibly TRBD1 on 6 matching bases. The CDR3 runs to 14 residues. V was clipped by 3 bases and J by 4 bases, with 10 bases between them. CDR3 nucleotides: TGTGCCAGCAGTTTGGACAGCGTTAATCAGCCCCAGCATTTT. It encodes CASSLDSVNQPQHF.

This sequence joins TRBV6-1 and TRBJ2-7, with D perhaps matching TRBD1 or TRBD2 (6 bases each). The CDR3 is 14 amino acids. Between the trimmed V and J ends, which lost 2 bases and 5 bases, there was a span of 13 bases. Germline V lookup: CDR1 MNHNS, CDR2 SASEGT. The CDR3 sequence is CASSEFGGSDEQYF. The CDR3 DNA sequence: TGTGCCAGCAGTGAATTCGGGGGCAGCGACGAGCAGTACTTC.

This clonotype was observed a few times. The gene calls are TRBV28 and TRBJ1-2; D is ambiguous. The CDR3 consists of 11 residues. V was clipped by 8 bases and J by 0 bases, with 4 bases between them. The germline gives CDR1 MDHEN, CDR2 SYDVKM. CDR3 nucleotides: TGTGCCAGCGAAGCTAACTATGGCTACACCTTC. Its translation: CASEANYGYTF.

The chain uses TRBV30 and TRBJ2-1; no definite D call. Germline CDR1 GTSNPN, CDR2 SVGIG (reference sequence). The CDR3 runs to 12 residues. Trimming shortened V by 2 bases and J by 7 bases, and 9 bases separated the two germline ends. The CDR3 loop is CAWSYGRNEQFF. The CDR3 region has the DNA TGTGCCTGGAGTTATGGCAGGAATGAGCAGTTCTTC.

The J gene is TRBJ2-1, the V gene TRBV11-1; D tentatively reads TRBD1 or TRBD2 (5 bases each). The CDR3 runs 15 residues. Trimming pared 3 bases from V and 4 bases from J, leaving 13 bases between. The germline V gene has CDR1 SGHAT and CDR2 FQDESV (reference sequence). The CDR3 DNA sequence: TGTGCCAGCAGCTTTGAAGGGACGGCTTACAATGAGCAGTTCTTC. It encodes CASSFEGTAYNEQFF. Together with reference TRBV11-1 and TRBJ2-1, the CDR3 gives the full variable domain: EAEVAQSPRYKITEKSQAVAFWCDPISGHATLYWYRQILGQGPELLVQFQDESVVDDSQLPKDRFSAERLKGVDSTLKIQPAELGDSAMYLCASSFEGTAYNEQFFGPGTRLTVL.

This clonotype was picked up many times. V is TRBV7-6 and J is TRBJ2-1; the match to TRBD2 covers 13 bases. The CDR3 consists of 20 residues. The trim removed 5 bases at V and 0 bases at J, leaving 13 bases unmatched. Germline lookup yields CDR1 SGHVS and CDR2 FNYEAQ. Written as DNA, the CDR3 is TGTGCCAGCAGCGGAGAGCCGGGACTAGCGGGATCGCGCTCCTACAATGAGCAGTTCTTC. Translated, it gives CASSGEPGLAGSRSYNEQFF.

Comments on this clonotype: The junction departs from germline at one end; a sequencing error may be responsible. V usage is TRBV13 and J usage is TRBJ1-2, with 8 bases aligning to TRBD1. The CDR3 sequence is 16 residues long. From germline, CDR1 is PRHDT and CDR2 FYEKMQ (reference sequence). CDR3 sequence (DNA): TGTGCCAGCAGCTTAGAGGGACAGGCCCCTAACTACGGCTACACCTTC. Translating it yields CASSLEGQAPNYGYTF. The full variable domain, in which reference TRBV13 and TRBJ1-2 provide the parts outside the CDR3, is AAGVIQSPRHLIKEKRETATLKCYPIPRHDTVYWYQQGPGQDPQFLISFYEKMQSDKGSIPDRFSAQQFSDYHSELNMSSLELGDSALYFCASSLEGQAPNYGYTFGSGTRLTVV.

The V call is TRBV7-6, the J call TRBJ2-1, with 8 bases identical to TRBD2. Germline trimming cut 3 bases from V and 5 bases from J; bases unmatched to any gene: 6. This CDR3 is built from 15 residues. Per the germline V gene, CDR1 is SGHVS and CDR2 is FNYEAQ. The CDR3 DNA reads TGTGCCAGCAGCTTTGCCAGCGGGAGCCACAATGAGCAGTTCTTC. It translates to CASSFASGSHNEQFF.

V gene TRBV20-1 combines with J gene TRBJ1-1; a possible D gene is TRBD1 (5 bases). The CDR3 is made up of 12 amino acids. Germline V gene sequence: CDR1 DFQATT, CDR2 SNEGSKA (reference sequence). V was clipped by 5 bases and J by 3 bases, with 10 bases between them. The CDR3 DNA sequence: TGCAGTGCTCGGGACGGCTACACTGAAGCTTTCTTT. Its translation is CSARDGYTEAFF.

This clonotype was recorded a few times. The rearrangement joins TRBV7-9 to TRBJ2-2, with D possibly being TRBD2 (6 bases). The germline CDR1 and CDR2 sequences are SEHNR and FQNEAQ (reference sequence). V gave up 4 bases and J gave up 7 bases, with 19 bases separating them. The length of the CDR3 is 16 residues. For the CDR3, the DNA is TGTGCCAGCAGCTCGACCACCCGGAGGGAGAGCGGGGAGCTGTTTTTT. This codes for CASSSTTRRESGELFF.

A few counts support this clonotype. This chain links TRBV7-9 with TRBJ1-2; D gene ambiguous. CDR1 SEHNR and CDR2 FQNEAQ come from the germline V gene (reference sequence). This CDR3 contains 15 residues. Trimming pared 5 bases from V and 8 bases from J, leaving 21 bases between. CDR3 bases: TGTGCCAGCAGCCGACAACGGCAGGAAGAGATGGGCTACACCTTC. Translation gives CASSRQRQEEMGYTF.

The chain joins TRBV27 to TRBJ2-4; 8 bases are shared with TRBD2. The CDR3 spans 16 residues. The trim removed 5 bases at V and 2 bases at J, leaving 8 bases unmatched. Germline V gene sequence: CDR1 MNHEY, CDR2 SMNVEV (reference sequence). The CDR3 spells CASSPERENPKNIQYF. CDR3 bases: TGTGCCAGCAGTCCGGAGCGGGAGAACCCCAAAAACATTCAGTACTTC.

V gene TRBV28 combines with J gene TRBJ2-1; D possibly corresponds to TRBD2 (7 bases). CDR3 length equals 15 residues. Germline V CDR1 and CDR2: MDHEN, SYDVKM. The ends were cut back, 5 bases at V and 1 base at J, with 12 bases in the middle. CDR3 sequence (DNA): TGTGCCAGCAGTCTAAAGGGGGGGTCCTACAATGAGCAGTTCTTC. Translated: CASSLKGGSYNEQFF. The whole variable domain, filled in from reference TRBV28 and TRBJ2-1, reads DVKVTQSSRYLVKRTGEKVFLECVQDMDHENMFWYRQDPGLGLRLIYFSYDVKMKEKGDIPEGYSVSREKKERFSLILESASTNQTSMYLCASSLKGGSYNEQFFGPGTRLTVL.

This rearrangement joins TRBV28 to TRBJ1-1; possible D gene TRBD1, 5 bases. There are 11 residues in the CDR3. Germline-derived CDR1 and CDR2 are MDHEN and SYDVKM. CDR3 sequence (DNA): TGTGCGGGATGCCGGGGGACTGAAGCTTTCTTT. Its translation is CAGCRGTEAFF. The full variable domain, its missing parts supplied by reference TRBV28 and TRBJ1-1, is DVKVTQSSRYLVKRTGEKVFLECVQDMDHENMFWYRQDPGLGLRLIYFSYDVKMKEKGDIPEGYSVSREKKERFSLILESASTNQTSMYLCAGCRGTEAFFGQGTRLTVV.

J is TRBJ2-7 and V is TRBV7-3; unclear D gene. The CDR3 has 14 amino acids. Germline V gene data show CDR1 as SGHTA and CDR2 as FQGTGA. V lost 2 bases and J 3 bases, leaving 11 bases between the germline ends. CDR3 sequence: CASSLAGRYYEQYF. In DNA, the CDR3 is TGTGCCAGCAGCTTAGCCGGACGCTACTACGAGCAGTACTTC.

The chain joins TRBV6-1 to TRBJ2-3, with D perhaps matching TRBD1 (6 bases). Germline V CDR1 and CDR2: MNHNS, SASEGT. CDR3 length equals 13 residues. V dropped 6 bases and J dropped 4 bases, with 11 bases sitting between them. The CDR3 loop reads CASSSQGADTQYF. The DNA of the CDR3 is TGTGCCAGCAGCTCACAGGGTGCAGATACGCAGTATTTT.

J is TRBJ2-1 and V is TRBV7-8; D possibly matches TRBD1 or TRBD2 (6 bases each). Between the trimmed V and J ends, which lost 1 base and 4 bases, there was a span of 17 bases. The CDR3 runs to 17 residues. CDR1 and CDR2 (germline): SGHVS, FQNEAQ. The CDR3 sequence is CASSLGSGVGGYNEQFF. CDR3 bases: TGTGCCAGCAGCTTAGGTTCGGGGGTAGGGGGGTACAATGAGCAGTTCTTC.

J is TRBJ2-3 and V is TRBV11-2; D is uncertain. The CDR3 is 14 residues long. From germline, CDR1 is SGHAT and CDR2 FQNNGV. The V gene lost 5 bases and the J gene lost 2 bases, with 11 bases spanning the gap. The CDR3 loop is CASSPQALTDTQYF. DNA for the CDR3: TGTGCCAGCAGCCCCCAGGCGCTCACAGATACGCAGTATTTT.